This entry concerns a single T cell receptor (beta chain). What it recognizes is unknown. Naive CD8 cells comprised CD45RO-negative, CCR7-positively selected cells, excluding terminally differentiated effector memory CD45RA+ cells. This CDR3 spans 14 amino acids. V shed 5 bases and J shed 5 bases, with 13 bases lying between them. Germline V CDR1 and CDR2: MNHEY, SMNVEV (reference sequence). The assay was run at deep level. Authors' methods: Junction-only immunoSEQ data arrived without quality scores, meaning filtering differed. Repertoires were generated with immunoSEQ multiplex PCR, while TCRdb's copy carries only in-frame clones and drops some. Clone size and the V and J calls come from that table; the DNA yielded D and trimming. The sample has hundreds of thousands of clones, around 95% seen once. The sample is drawn from a study of shared clonotypes between healthy human individuals. Broader study findings: Genetic and exposure-history diversity was limited by the small donor number.

Sequencing input: naive CD8+ T cells sorted from blood. J is TRBJ2-1 and V is TRBV27; either TRBD1 or TRBD2 may fit D (6 bases each). The receptor was derived from a woman between 25 and 40 years old in good health. CDR3 protein: CASSLYGGHNEQFF. The CDR3 DNA reads TGTGCCAGCAGTCTGTACGGGGGCCACAATGAGCAGTTCTTC.